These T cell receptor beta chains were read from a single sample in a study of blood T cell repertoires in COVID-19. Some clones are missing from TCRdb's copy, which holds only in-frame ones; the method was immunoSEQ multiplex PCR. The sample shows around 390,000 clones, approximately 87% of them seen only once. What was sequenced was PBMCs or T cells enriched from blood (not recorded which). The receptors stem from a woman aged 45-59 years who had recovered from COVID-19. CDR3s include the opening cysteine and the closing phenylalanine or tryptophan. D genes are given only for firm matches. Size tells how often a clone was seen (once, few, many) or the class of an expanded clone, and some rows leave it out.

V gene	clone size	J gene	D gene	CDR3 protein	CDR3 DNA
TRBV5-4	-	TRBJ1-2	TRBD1	CASSLVGRTGTVGYTF	TGTGCCAGCAGCTTGGTAGGACGGACAGGCACAGTTGGCTACACCTTC
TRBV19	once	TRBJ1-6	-	CASSIEASPLHF	TGTGCCAGTAGTATCGAGGCGTCACCCCTCCACTTT
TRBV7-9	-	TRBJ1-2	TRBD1	CASSQDRVTNYGYTF	TGTGCCAGCAGCCAAGACAGGGTAACTAACTATGGCTACACCTTC
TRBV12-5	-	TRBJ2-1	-	CASGQLKARGNYNEQFF	TGTGCTAGTGGTCAACTTAAGGCACGGGGGAATTACAATGAGCAGTTCTTC
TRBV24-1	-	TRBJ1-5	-	CATSDPITDRSGPQHF	TGTGCCACCAGTGACCCAATTACTGACAGGTCAGGGCCCCAGCATTTT
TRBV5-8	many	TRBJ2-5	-	CASSLRRGPQETQYF	TGTGCCAGCAGCTTGCGGCGGGGACCCCAAGAGACCCAGTACTTC
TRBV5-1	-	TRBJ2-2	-	CASSLFQGTNTGELFF	TGCGCCAGCAGCTTGTTCCAGGGAACGAACACCGGGGAGCTGTTTTTT
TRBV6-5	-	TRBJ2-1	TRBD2	CASRTSGGLYNEQFF	TGTGCCAGCAGAACAAGCGGGGGCCTCTACAATGAGCAGTTCTTC
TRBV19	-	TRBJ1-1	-	CASSFAERPGPEAFF	TGTGCCAGTAGTTTCGCTGAGAGGCCGGGTCCTGAAGCTTTCTTT
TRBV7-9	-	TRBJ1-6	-	CASSAQGGGAPLHF	TGTGCCAGCAGCGCTCAGGGCGGGGGTGCACCCCTCCACTTT
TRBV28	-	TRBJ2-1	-	CASKEFSNEQFF	TGTGCCAGCAAAGAGTTTTCCAATGAGCAGTTCTTC
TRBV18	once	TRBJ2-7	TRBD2	CASSPELAGSYEQYF	TGTGCCAGCTCACCGGAACTAGCGGGATCCTACGAGCAGTACTTC
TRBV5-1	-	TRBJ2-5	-	CASSLDREYQETQYF	TGCGCCAGCAGCTTGGACCGGGAGTACCAAGAGACCCAGTACTTC
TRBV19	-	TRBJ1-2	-	CASSSPQLLFNYGYTF	TGTGCCAGTAGTTCACCTCAGTTGCTGTTTAACTATGGCTACACCTTC
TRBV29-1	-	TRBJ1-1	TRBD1	CSVLTGDTEAFF	TGCAGCGTCCTAACAGGGGACACTGAAGCTTTCTTT
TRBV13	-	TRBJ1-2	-	CASTTRGPGIGYTF	TGTGCCAGCACCACGCGAGGACCCGGGATTGGCTACACCTTC
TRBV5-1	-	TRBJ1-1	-	CASSLAPLQGNTEAFF	TGCGCCAGCAGCTTGGCCCCCCTACAGGGGAACACTGAAGCTTTCTTT
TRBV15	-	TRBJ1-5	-	CATSSTGSSNQPQHF	TGTGCCACCAGCAGTACAGGTAGTAGCAATCAGCCCCAGCATTTT
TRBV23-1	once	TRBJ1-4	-	CASTQGSREILLLNEKLFF	TGCGCCAGCACCCAGGGATCACGCGAGATACTTCTACTTAATGAAAAACTGTTTTTT
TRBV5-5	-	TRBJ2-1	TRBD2	CASRVTSGGPSSYNEQFF	TGTGCCAGCAGGGTGACTAGCGGGGGGCCCAGCTCCTACAATGAGCAGTTCTTC
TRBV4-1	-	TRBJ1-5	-	CASSQGVDQPQHF	TGCGCCAGCAGCCAGGGCGTCGATCAGCCCCAGCATTTT
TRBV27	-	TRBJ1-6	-	CASSLVAGAHNSPLHF	TGTGCCAGCAGTTTAGTAGCAGGGGCCCATAATTCACCCCTCCACTTT
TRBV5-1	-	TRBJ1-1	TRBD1	CASSPGTGKGTEAFF	TGCGCCAGCAGCCCCGGGACAGGGAAGGGCACTGAAGCTTTCTTT
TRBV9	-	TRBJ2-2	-	CASSVGLNTGELFF	TGTGCCAGCAGCGTAGGTCTAAACACCGGGGAGCTGTTTTTT
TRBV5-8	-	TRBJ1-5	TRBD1	CASSPRTGNNQPQHF	TGTGCCAGCAGCCCCCGGACAGGGAACAATCAGCCCCAGCATTTT
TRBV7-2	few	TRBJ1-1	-	CASSLAVHGTEAFF	TGTGCCAGCAGCTTAGCGGTCCACGGCACTGAAGCTTTCTTT
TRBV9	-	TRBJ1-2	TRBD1	CASSIGQGNYGYTF	TGTGCCAGCAGCATCGGACAGGGGAACTATGGCTACACCTTC
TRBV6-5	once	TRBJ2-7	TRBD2	CASKGASGGYEQYF	TGTGCCAGCAAGGGGGCTAGCGGGGGCTACGAGCAGTACTTC
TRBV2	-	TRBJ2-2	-	CASSEFDSSGTGELFF	TGTGCCAGCAGTGAGTTCGACAGTTCGGGCACCGGGGAGCTGTTTTTT